One sample yielded the 28 T cell receptor beta chains listed below, sequenced in a study of blood T cell repertoires in COVID-19 (dated by TCRdb to 2019 to 2021). Library prep was done by the immunoSEQ multiplex PCR assay. TCRdb carries this immuneACCESS record with in-frame sequences only. Its versions omit some clonotypes, under half of them owing to an unresolved V gene in the studies checked, with the rest unexplained. Within this sample are 150,000 to 200,000 clones, with 74% of them counted one time only. The ten top clones hold about 3% of the sample. The sequenced sample was peripheral blood. These receptors all stem from a woman older than 75 with acute or convalescent COVID-19.

The chain is built from TRBV7-9 and TRBJ2-3; 8 bases map to TRBD2. The V gene's germline CDR1 is SEHNR and CDR2 FQNEAQ (reference sequence). With V trimmed by 1 base and J by 1 base, 7 bases remained unmatched. The CDR3 is 17 residues long. Here the CDR3 DNA reads TGTGCCAGCAGCTTAGGGGTTTTGACTAGCGGCACAGATACGCAGTATTTT. Protein: CASSLGVLTSGTDTQYF.

The rearrangement joins TRBV7-8 to TRBJ1-6; 7 bases are shared with TRBD1. After removal of 3 bases from V and 7 bases from J, the junction contained 0 bases not matched to a gene. Germline CDR1 SGHVS, CDR2 FQNEAQ. The CDR3 spans 13 residues. The CDR3 is CASSLGQNSPLHF. DNA for the CDR3: TGTGCCAGCAGCTTGGGACAGAATTCACCCCTCCACTTT.

Only one count was recorded for this clone. CDR3 DNA: TGTGCCAGCTCAGGCCTCTTCACTGACGTCTATGAGCAGTTCTTC. Encoded protein: CASSGLFTDVYEQFF. The chain recombines TRBV28 with TRBJ2-1; no definite D call. The germline V and J ends were trimmed by 8 bases and 8 bases, with 22 bases remaining between them. This CDR3 comprises 15 residues. The germline V gene encodes CDR1 MDHEN and CDR2 SYDVKM.

V gene TRBV29-1 combines with J gene TRBJ2-1, with D maybe TRBD1 (6 bases). The length of the CDR3 is 16 residues. The germline CDR1 and CDR2 sequences are SQVTM and ANQGSEA. V was trimmed by 2 bases and J by 0 bases, leaving 14 bases between them. The chain's CDR3 is CSVEQGRRSSYNEQFF. As DNA, the CDR3 is TGCAGCGTTGAACAGGGGCGGAGAAGCTCCTACAATGAGCAGTTCTTC.

The chain is built from TRBV10-1 and TRBJ2-1, with 10 positions matching TRBD2. Trimming removed 3 bases from V and 5 bases from J; junction bases left unmatched: 4. CDR1 and CDR2 (germline): WNHNN, SYGVQD (reference sequence). The CDR3 length is 15 residues. CDR3 loop: CASSDSLAGDNEQFF. CDR3 coding DNA: TGCGCCAGCAGTGATAGTCTAGCGGGAGACAATGAGCAGTTCTTC.

The chain recombines TRBV5-1 with TRBJ1-2, with 7 bases that match TRBD1. The germline gives CDR1 SGHRS, CDR2 YFSETQ. The CDR3 runs to 15 residues. J lost 2 bases, V lost 0 bases, and 4 bases had no gene match. The CDR3 protein is CASSLVTGSNYGYTF. As DNA, the CDR3 is TGCGCCAGCAGCTTGGTGACAGGGTCCAACTATGGCTACACCTTC.

This chain joins TRBV6-4 and TRBJ1-5; possible D gene TRBD1, 5 bases. CDR1 and CDR2 (germline): MRHNA, SNTAGT. The CDR3 runs to 13 residues. Trimming stripped 3 bases from V and 5 bases from J, with 8 bases between. CDR3 region: CASSEQDDQPQHF. Written as DNA, the CDR3 is TGTGCCAGCAGTGAACAGGACGATCAGCCCCAGCATTTT.

This clone has more than one count but fewer than ten. The chain has TRBV30 and TRBJ2-3; D might be TRBD2 (7 bases). The CDR3 runs 13 residues. CDR1 and CDR2 (germline): GTSNPN, SVGIG (reference sequence). V dropped 4 bases and J dropped 3 bases, with 11 bases sitting between them. The CDR3 loop reads CAWTGGSTDTQYF. In DNA, the CDR3 is TGTGCCTGGACGGGGGGCAGTACAGATACGCAGTATTTT. Filled out from reference TRBV30 and TRBJ2-3, the complete variable domain reads SQTIHQWPATLVQPVGSPLSLECTVEGTSNPNLYWYRQAAGRGLQLLFYSVGIGQISSEVPQNLSASRPQDRQFILSSKKLLLSDSGFYLCAWTGGSTDTQYFGPGTRLTVL.

The chain links TRBV2 to TRBJ2-7; the match to TRBD1 covers 11 bases. Trimming removed 6 bases from V and 8 bases from J; junction bases left unmatched: 3. The CDR3 contains 12 residues. Germline lookup yields CDR1 SNHLY and CDR2 FYNNEI. CDR3 sequence reads: CASRGQGAQQYF. DNA of the CDR3: TGTGCCAGCAGAGGACAGGGGGCTCAGCAGTACTTC.

This chain links TRBV5-1 with TRBJ2-3; 11 nucleotides match TRBD2. The length of the CDR3 is 17 residues. Germline V gives CDR1 SGHRS, CDR2 YFSETQ. The J segment lost 0 bases and the V segment lost 4 bases, leaving 7 bases of the junction unmatched. The DNA for the CDR3 is TGCGCCAGCAGCAGGCGACTAGCGGGAATAAGCACAGATACGCAGTATTTT. It specifies CASSRRLAGISTDTQYF.

V is TRBV19 and J is TRBJ2-1; maybe TRBD2 (6 bases). This CDR3 is 13 amino acids long. V dropped 5 bases and J dropped 10 bases, with 15 bases sitting between them. The V gene's germline CDR1 is LNHDA and CDR2 SQIVND (reference sequence). The CDR3 nucleotides read TGTGCCAGTAGTGGGCTAGCGTCCTGGGAGCAGTTCTTC. It translates to CASSGLASWEQFF.

The J gene is TRBJ1-4, the V gene TRBV19, with TRBD1 matching 8 bases. The CDR3 loop spans 15 amino acids. Germline V gene lookup returns CDR1 LNHDA and CDR2 SQIVND (reference sequence). The ends lost 4 bases at V and 8 bases at J; junction bases unmatched: 9. The CDR3 nucleotides read TGTGCCAGTAGTAACTCGGGACAGGCGGGGGAAAAACTGTTTTTT. This sequence encodes CASSNSGQAGEKLFF.

This clone was seen only a few times. This chain connects TRBV30 to TRBJ1-1, with unresolved D. Trimming stripped 3 bases from V and 7 bases from J, with 9 bases between. The CDR3 runs 11 residues. Germline loops: CDR1 GTSNPN, CDR2 SVGIG (reference sequence). In nucleotides, the CDR3 is TGTGCCTGGAGGTTGCGTGGTGAAGCTTTCTTT. As protein: CAWRLRGEAFF.

This clone was detected a few times. This chain connects TRBV7-2 to TRBJ1-5, with a possible D match to TRBD1 (6 bases). The CDR3 is made up of 14 amino acids. Trimming took off 5 bases at V and 5 bases at J, with 13 bases between the two ends. Germline CDR1 is SGHTA and CDR2 is FQGNSA. The CDR3: CASSRTEGYQPQHF. The CDR3 DNA reads as TGTGCCAGCAGCCGGACAGAGGGATATCAGCCCCAGCATTTT.

The rearrangement links TRBV7-8 to TRBJ2-1; 7 bases match TRBD1. Germline V gene lookup returns CDR1 SGHVS and CDR2 FQNEAQ. V was clipped by 2 bases and J by 4 bases; unmatched bases: 5. CDR3 length: 15 amino acids. The CDR3 bases are TGTGCCAGCAGCTTAAGTGGGACAGATTACAATGAGCAGTTCTTC. Translating gives CASSLSGTDYNEQFF. Together with reference TRBV7-8 and TRBJ2-1, the CDR3 gives the full variable domain: GAGVSQSPRYKVAKRGQDVALRCDPISGHVSLFWYQQALGQGPEFLTYFQNEAQLDKSGLPSDRFFAERPEGSVSTLKIQRTQQEDSAVYLCASSLSGTDYNEQFFGPGTRLTVL.

V usage is TRBV4-2 and J usage is TRBJ2-1, with D perhaps TRBD2 (5 bases). Per germline, CDR1 LGHNA and CDR2 YNFKEQ. The CDR3 has 19 residues. Trimming cost V 0 bases and J 7 bases, with 25 bases left between them. CDR3 sequence (DNA): TGTGCCAGCAGCCAAGATTACTACCCCAGACGACTACAATTTAATGAGCAGTTCTTC. Encoded protein: CASSQDYYPRRLQFNEQFF.

This clone showed up just a few times. The V and J genes are TRBV6-6 and TRBJ2-6; 8 bases are a match to TRBD1. Germline values: CDR1 MNHNY, CDR2 SVGAGI (reference sequence). This CDR3 comprises 17 residues. Germline trimming cut 5 bases from V and 0 bases from J; bases unmatched to any gene: 6. The CDR3 DNA follows: TGTGCCAGCAGTCTACAGGGGGTACTCTCTGGGGCCAACGTCCTGACTTTC. This codes for CASSLQGVLSGANVLTF.

The rearrangement joins TRBV5-1 to TRBJ2-7, with D perhaps matching TRBD1 (6 bases). Germline V lookup: CDR1 SGHRS, CDR2 YFSETQ. Trimming left V 5 bases short and J 3 bases short, with 18 bases between. The CDR3 has 15 residues. The CDR3 reads CASRLDRLPVYEQYF. For the CDR3, the DNA is TGCGCCAGCAGGTTAGACAGGCTCCCGGTCTACGAGCAGTACTTC.

This clone came up a few times. V is TRBV28 and J is TRBJ1-1; no firm D call. The CDR3 length is 19 residues. Trimming removed 1 base at V and 0 bases at J, with 21 bases between. Germline V gives CDR1 MDHEN, CDR2 SYDVKM. The CDR3 DNA reads as TGTGCCAGCAGTTTATTTTGGTACGGGGAAGGAACGATGAACACTGAAGCTTTCTTT. Protein sequence: CASSLFWYGEGTMNTEAFF. Drawing the rest from reference TRBV28 and TRBJ1-1, the complete variable domain is DVKVTQSSRYLVKRTGEKVFLECVQDMDHENMFWYRQDPGLGLRLIYFSYDVKMKEKGDIPEGYSVSREKKERFSLILESASTNQTSMYLCASSLFWYGEGTMNTEAFFGQGTRLTVV.

This clone was observed a handful of times. The chain recombines TRBV4-2 with TRBJ1-1; tentatively, D is TRBD1 (5 bases). Trimming took 0 bases from V and 1 from J, leaving 6 bases between them. The germline V gene encodes CDR1 LGHNA and CDR2 YNFKEQ. The CDR3 runs 14 residues. For the CDR3, the DNA is TGTGCCAGCAGCCAAGACAGGGAGAACACTGAAGCTTTCTTT. Its protein is CASSQDRENTEAFF.

A word on this clone: A junction boundary mismatches the germline segment, possibly from a read error. The chain combines TRBV5-1 with TRBJ2-5; TRBD2 matches at 10 bases. From germline, CDR1 is SGHRS and CDR2 YFSETQ. CDR3 length: 15 amino acids. The CDR3 loop reads CASSLLAGREENQYF. The CDR3 nucleotides read TGCGCCAGCAGCTTACTAGCGGGAAGGGAGGAGAACCAGTACTTC.

J is TRBJ1-3 and V is TRBV9, with 7 bases lining up with TRBD1. Looked up from germline, CDR1 is SGDLS and CDR2 is YYNGEE. The CDR3 extends over 18 amino acids. J gave up 7 bases and V 1 base, and 17 bases lay outside the gene matches. The CDR3 here is CASSVYPTLEGGLNTIYF. CDR3 bases: TGTGCCAGCAGCGTATATCCAACGTTAGAAGGGGGCCTCAACACCATATATTTT.

J is TRBJ1-6 and V is TRBV2, with D uncertain. The ends were cut back, 8 bases at V and 3 bases at J, with 14 bases in the middle. The germline CDR1 and CDR2 sequences are SNHLY and FYNNEI. This CDR3 has 15 residues. CDR3 sequence reads: CASPRSGDYNSPLHF. The CDR3, as DNA: TGTGCCAGCCCAAGGTCCGGGGACTATAATTCACCCCTCCACTTT. Using reference TRBV2 and TRBJ1-6 for the parts outside the CDR3, the full variable domain is EPEVTQTPSHQVTQMGQEVILRCVPISNHLYFYWYRQILGQKVEFLVSFYNNEISEKSEIFDDQFSVERPDGSNFTLKIRSTKLEDSAMYFCASPRSGDYNSPLHFGNGTRLTVT.

The chain uses TRBV4-1 and TRBJ1-1, with 7 bases fitting TRBD1. CDR1 MGHRA and CDR2 YSYEKL come from the germline V gene. Trimming took 2 bases from V and 5 from J; bases not matched to a gene: 8. The CDR3 consists of 15 residues. CDR3: CASSQPDRSYTEAFF. In DNA form, the CDR3 reads TGCGCCAGCAGCCAACCGGACAGGTCGTATACTGAAGCTTTCTTT.

CDR3 sequence reads: CASSWGLASNTDTQYF. CDR3 in DNA: TGCGCCAGCAGCTGGGGACTAGCGAGTAACACAGATACGCAGTATTTT. The rearrangement links TRBV5-1 to TRBJ2-3; TRBD2 aligns across 10 bases. Germline assignment: CDR1 SGHRS and CDR2 YFSETQ. The CDR3 is 16 amino acids. Trimming cost V 3 bases and J 2 bases; bases outside gene matches: 6.

J is TRBJ1-1 and V is TRBV27; D gene ambiguous. Between the trimmed V and J ends, which lost 2 bases and 4 bases, there was a span of 14 bases. The CDR3 is 15 amino acids. Looked up from germline, CDR1 is MNHEY and CDR2 is SMNVEV (reference sequence). DNA of the CDR3: TGTGCCAGCAGTTTAAGGGTGCGGGGTCTCACTGAAGCTTTCTTT. Protein: CASSLRVRGLTEAFF.

This rearrangement joins TRBV30 to TRBJ2-7, with 11 bases identical to TRBD1. The J segment lost 5 bases and the V segment lost 2 bases, leaving 8 bases of the junction unmatched. CDR1 is GTSNPN, CDR2 SVGIG, per germline (reference sequence). The CDR3 spans 15 residues. The CDR3 spells CAWSPGTGGLDEQYF. The CDR3 DNA reads as TGTGCCTGGAGTCCCGGGACAGGGGGTTTAGACGAGCAGTACTTC.

This sequence joins TRBV6-5 and TRBJ2-3; 8 nucleotides line up with TRBD1. The trim removed 7 bases at V and 1 base at J, leaving 7 bases unmatched. The germline V gene encodes CDR1 MNHEY and CDR2 SVGAGI. The length of the CDR3 is 15 residues. CDR3 nucleotides: TGTGCCAGCACCCTGCGGGGACAGGGCACAGATACGCAGTATTTT. This encodes CASTLRGQGTDTQYF.